This T cell receptor beta chain was obtained from a study of blood T cell repertoires in COVID-19 (dated by TCRdb to 2018 to 2020). General notes on the study: Samples from collaborators originated in the United States, Italy and Spain and spanned both the acute and convalescent phases of COVID-19. The samples were drawn from the first 160 participants of the ongoing ImmuneRACE study and from 1,200 or so subjects provided by 6 global collaborators. The repertoires were released in a freely available public database intended as a resource for research on the immune response to SARS-CoV-2. Sample metadata almost always included a de-identified subject ID, COVID-19 status, age in years and sex. Where HLA class I and class II types were available, the types were taken from metadata supplied by the sample provider, not from assay-based typing. The prospective study material was composed of cDNA or gDNA derived from T cells, B-cell-depleted T cells, or PBMCs. The dataset comprised deeply sampled blood TCRbeta repertoires from subjects exposed to, actively infected with, or recovered from COVID-19.

Each collaborating institution followed its own protocols to collect whole blood in K2EDTA tubes. For TCRbeta analysis, collaborators shipped samples as frozen whole blood, isolated PBMCs, or DNA extracted from either of those sample types. The paper's findings and limits, for the study overall: The quantity of clinical and demographic metadata differed by source and by participant and was supplied without curation.

A word on this clone: Its antigen is still unknown. Nothing much larger sits one base from this clone, and base qualities are not available.

TCRbeta CDR3 regions were amplified from genomic DNA using the immunoSEQ Assay, a bias-controlled multiplex PCR. Regarding the original processing steps: Within the assay, amplification of reference gene primers was used to estimate how many nucleated cells each sample contained. To quantify the absolute abundance of each unique TCRbeta CDR3 rearrangement, sequence reads were collapsed and filtered. Productive Simpson clonality was computed per sample as the square root of Simpson's diversity index over productive rearrangements. Here the immuneACCESS table is served through TCRdb, limited to in-frame sequences with V and J called. Missing clones are a known gap in these copies; in checked studies unresolved V genes cover under half, and the rest lacks a known reason. Clone size and V and J calls were adopted from that table, with D and trimming inferred from the DNA. This sample holds a few hundred thousand clones; 85% were observed only once. Jointly, the top ten make up around 3.7% of the sample.

The germline V gene (reference sequence) provides CDR1 LNHDA and CDR2 SQIVND. The CDR3 has 12 amino acids, counting the end cysteine and phenylalanine. Just the 36-base CDR3 DNA is kept, in frame starting at base 1. The V and J ends are trimmed by 5 bases and 7 bases, leaving 8 bases between them. This receptor was obtained from a woman aged 50 to 60 with active or convalescent COVID-19. The receptor chain draws on TRBV19 and TRBJ1-4; TRBD1 is possibly the D segment (5 matching bases). The sequenced material came from peripheral blood. The nucleotide sequence is given as TGTGCCAGTAGTGAAGGGGCTGAAAAACTGTTTTTT. This is translated as CASSEGAEKLFF.